This T cell receptor (beta chain) comes out of a study of cytomegalovirus exposure and HLA in healthy donors. The table came from immunoSEQ multiplex PCR; TCRdb's copy has only in-frame clones and leaves some out. The table lists 90,000 to 130,000 clones, roughly 95% of them singletons. About this clone: Antigen: not known.

General study points: That first-cohort TCR clusters tended to co-occur in the approximately 120 validation repertoires was found in a later analysis. The study put around 180 TCR beta chains on its list as cytomegalovirus-associated. Most TCRs appeared rarely, but some public TCRs recurred in many donors.

The TCR was taken from a woman between 18 and 29 years old in good health and CMV-seronegative. The sample consisted of PBMCs.

CDR3 DNA: TGTGCCAGCAGTGACTCTAGCGGGGGACCCTACAATGAGCAGTTCTTC. Protein product: CASSDSSGGPYNEQFF. The rearrangement uses TRBV6-4 and TRBJ2-1, with 9 bases matching TRBD2. This CDR3 comprises 16 residues. The junction had 2 bases not matched to a gene; V was cut back by 0 bases and J by 2 bases. The V gene's germline CDR1 is MRHNA and CDR2 SNTAGT.